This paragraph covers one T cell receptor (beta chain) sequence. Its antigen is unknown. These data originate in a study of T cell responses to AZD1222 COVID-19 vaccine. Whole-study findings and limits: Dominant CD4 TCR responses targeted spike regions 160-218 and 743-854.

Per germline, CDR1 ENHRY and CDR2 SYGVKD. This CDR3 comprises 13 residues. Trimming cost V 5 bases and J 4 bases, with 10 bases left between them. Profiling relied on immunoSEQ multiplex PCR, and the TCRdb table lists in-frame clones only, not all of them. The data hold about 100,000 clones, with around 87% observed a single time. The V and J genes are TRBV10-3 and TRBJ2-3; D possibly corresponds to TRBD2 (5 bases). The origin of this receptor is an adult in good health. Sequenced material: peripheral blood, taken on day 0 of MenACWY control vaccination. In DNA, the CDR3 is TGTGCCATCAGTACACAGAGGGCAGATACGCAGTATTTT. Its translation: CAISTQRADTQYF.